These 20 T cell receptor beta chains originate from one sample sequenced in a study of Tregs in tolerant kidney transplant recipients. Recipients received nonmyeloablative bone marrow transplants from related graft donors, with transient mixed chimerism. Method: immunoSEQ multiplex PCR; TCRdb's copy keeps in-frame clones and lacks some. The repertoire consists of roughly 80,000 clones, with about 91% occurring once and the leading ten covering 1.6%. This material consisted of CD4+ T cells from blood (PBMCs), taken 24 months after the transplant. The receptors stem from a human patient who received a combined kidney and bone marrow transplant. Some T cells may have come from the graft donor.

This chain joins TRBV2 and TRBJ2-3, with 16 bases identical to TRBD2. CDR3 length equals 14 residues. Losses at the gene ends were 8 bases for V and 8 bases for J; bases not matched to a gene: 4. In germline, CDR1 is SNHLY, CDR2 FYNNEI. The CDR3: CASSGLAGGITQYF. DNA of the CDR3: TGTGCCAGCTCGGGACTAGCGGGGGGGATTACGCAGTATTTT.

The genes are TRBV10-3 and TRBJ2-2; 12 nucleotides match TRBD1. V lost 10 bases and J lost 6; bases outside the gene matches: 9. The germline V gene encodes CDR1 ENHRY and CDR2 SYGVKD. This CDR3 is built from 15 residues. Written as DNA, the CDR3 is TGTGCCACGGGACAGGGGGCGCAAACCCCCGGGGAGCTGTTTTTT. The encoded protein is CATGQGAQTPGELFF.

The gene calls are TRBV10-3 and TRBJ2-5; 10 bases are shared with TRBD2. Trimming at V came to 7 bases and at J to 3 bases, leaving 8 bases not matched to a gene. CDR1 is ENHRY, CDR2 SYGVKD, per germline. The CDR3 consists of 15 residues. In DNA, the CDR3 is TGTGCCATCAACCGAGCGGGAGGGCCGGAAGAGACCCAGTACTTC. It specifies CAINRAGGPEETQYF.

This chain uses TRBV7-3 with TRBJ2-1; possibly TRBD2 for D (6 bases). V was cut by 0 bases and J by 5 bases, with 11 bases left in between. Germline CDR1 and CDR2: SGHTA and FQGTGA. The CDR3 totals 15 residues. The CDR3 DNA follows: TGTGCCAGCAGCTTAACTAGCGGACTTAACAATGAGCAGTTCTTC. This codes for CASSLTSGLNNEQFF.

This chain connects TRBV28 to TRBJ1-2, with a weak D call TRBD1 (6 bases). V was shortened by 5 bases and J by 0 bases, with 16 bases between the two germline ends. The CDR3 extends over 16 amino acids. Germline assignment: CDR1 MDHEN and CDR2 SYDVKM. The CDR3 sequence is CASSLTGKTANYGYTF. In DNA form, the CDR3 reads TGTGCCAGCAGTCTTACAGGGAAAACTGCTAACTATGGCTACACCTTC.

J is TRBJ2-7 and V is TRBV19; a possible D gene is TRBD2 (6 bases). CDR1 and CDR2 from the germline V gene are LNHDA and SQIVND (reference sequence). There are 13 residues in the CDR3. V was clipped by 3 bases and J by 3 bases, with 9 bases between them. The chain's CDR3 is CASSIGGVYEQYF. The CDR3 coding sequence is TGTGCCAGTAGTATTGGAGGGGTCTACGAGCAGTACTTC.

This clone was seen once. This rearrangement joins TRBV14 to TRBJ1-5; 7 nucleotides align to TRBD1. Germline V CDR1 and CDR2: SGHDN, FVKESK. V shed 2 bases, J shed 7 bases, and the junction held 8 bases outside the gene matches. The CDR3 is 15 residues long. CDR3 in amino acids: CASSQKDRSRQPQHF. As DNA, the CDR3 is TGTGCCAGCAGCCAAAAGGACAGGAGCAGGCAGCCCCAGCATTTT.

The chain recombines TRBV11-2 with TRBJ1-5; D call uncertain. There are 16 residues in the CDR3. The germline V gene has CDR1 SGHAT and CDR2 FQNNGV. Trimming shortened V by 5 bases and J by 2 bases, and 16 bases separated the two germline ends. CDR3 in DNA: TGTGCCAGCAGCCCCGGGTTTGGAAGTGGCAATCAGCCCCAGCATTTT. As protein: CASSPGFGSGNQPQHF.

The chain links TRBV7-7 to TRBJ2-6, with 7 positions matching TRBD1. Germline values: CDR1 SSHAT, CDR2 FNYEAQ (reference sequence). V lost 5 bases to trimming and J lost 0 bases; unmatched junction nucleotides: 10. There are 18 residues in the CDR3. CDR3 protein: CASSRLQQGSSGANVLTF. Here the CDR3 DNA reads TGTGCCAGCAGCCGCCTCCAACAGGGGTCCTCTGGGGCCAACGTCCTGACTTTC.

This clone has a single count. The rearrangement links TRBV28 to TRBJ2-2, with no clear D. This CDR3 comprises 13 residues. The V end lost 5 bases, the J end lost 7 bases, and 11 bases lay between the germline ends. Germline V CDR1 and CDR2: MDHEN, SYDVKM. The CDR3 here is CASSPHIHGELFF. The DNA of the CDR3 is TGTGCCAGCAGTCCACACATCCACGGGGAGCTGTTTTTT.

The CDR3 is CASSLDDFGQYF. The CDR3 DNA follows: TGTGCCAGCAGCTTAGACGACTTTGGGCAGTACTTC. The chain couples TRBV11-2 to TRBJ2-7, with unresolved D. The CDR3 is made up of 12 amino acids. In germline, CDR1 is SGHAT, CDR2 FQNNGV. Trimming removed 0 bases from V and 9 bases from J, with 9 bases in between.

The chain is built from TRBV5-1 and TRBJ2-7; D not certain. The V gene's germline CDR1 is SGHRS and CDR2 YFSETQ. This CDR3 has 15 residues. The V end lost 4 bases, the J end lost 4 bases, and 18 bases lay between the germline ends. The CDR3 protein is CASSLQSQVVYEQYF. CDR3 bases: TGCGCCAGCAGCCTCCAGAGCCAGGTCGTTTACGAGCAGTACTTC.

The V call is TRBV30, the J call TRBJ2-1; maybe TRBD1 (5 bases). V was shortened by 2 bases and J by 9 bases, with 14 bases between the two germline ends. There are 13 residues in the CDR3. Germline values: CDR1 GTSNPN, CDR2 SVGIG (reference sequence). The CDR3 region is CAWSRRGSGEQFF. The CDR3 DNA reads TGTGCCTGGAGTCGTAGGGGAAGTGGTGAGCAGTTCTTC.

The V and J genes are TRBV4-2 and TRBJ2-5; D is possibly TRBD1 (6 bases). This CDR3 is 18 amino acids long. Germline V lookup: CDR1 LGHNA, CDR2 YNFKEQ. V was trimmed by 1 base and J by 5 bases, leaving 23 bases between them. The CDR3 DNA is TGTGCCAGCAGCCAAGTGAAAGGCGGGCAGGGGTCCGTGGAGACCCAGTACTTC. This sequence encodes CASSQVKGGQGSVETQYF.

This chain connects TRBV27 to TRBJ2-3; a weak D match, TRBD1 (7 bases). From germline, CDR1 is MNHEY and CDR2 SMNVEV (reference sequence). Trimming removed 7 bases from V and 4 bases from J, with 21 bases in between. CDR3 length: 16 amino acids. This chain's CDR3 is CASTQGGWWAPDTQYF. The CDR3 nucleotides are TGTGCCAGCACCCAGGGGGGTTGGTGGGCCCCAGATACGCAGTATTTT.

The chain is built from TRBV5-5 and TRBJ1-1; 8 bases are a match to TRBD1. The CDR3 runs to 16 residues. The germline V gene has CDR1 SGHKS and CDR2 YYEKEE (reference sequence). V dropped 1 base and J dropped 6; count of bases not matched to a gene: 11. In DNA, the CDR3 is TGTGCCAGCAGCTTGCAATTTAGCAGGGGGCGTCCTGAAGCTTTCTTT. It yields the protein CASSLQFSRGRPEAFF.

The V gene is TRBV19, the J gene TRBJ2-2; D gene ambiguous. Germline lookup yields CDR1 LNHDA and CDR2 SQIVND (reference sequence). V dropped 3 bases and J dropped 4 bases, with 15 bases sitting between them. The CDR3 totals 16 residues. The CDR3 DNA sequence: TGTGCCAGTAGTATCCCCGTTTACGAGTTCACCGGGGAGCTGTTTTTT. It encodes CASSIPVYEFTGELFF.

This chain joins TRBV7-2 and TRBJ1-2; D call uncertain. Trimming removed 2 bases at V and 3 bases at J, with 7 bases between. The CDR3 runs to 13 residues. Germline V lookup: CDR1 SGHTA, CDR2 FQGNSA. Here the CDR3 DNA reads TGTGCCAGCAGCTTAAAATTAGACTATGGCTACACCTTC. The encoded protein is CASSLKLDYGYTF.

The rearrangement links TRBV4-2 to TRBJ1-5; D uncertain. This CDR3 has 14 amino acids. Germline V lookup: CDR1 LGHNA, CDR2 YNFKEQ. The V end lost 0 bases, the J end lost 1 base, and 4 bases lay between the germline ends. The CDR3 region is CASSQEHSNQPQHF. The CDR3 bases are TGTGCCAGCAGCCAAGAACACAGCAATCAGCCCCAGCATTTT.

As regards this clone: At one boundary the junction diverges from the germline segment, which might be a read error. CDR3 protein: CASSLAGGRTDTQYF. DNA of the CDR3: TGTGCCAGCAGCCTAGCGGGAGGGCGCACAGATACGCAGTATTTT. The V and J genes are TRBV7-9 and TRBJ2-3, with 12 bases identical to TRBD2. The CDR3 is 15 residues long. Germline CDR1 and CDR2: SEHNR and FQNEAQ (reference sequence).